The 25 T cell receptor beta chains below come from one sample, sequenced in a study of cytomegalovirus exposure and HLA in healthy donors. The PCR contained 60 Vbeta and 13 Jbeta primers. The assay was immunoSEQ multiplex PCR, and TCRdb's table has in-frame clones only and misses some. The repertoire includes roughly 190,000 clones, approximately 80% of them detected once, and 13% to 15% sits in the top ten. Sequenced material: PBMCs. The receptors shown here come from a woman in her twenties or thirties in good health and CMV-seropositive.

This chain uses TRBV28 with TRBJ1-3, with D hard to call. The CDR3 contains 13 residues. The germline V gene has CDR1 MDHEN and CDR2 SYDVKM. Trimming removed 6 bases at V and 6 bases at J, with 12 bases between. In nucleotides, the CDR3 is TGTGCCAGCAGGAGCAGGCTTCCAAACACCATATATTTT. It is translated as CASRSRLPNTIYF.

The genes are TRBV27 and TRBJ2-2; 8 bases are shared with TRBD2. The ends lost 5 bases at V and 6 bases at J; junction bases unmatched: 14. The CDR3 consists of 17 residues. Germline V gene sequence: CDR1 MNHEY, CDR2 SMNVEV (reference sequence). The CDR3 region is CASSTYSSGLGAGELFF. CDR3 nucleotide sequence: TGTGCCAGCAGTACGTACTCTAGCGGGCTGGGGGCCGGGGAGCTGTTTTTT.

Written as DNA, the CDR3 is TGTGCCAGCAGTTACTCGACAGGGAACTACGAGCAGTACTTC. Amino acids: CASSYSTGNYEQYF. The J gene is TRBJ2-7, the V gene TRBV6-5; 7 bases are a match to TRBD1. Germline loops: CDR1 MNHEY, CDR2 SVGAGI. The V gene end was trimmed by 0 bases and the J gene end by 3 bases; junction bases not matched to a gene: 2. CDR3 length: 14 residues.

The table lists this clone with a few counts. The gene calls are TRBV4-3 and TRBJ2-3; 9 bases align to TRBD1. CDR1 and CDR2 (germline): LGHNA, YSLEER. V was clipped by 4 bases and J by 4 bases; unmatched bases: 12. This CDR3 is built from 17 residues. CDR3 coding DNA: TGCGCCAGCAGCCTCGACACAGGGACAGGGCAATCAGATACGCAGTATTTT. Protein product: CASSLDTGTGQSDTQYF.

The V and J genes are TRBV30 and TRBJ1-2; D gene unclear. The CDR3 totals 14 residues. Trimming pared 3 bases from V and 0 bases from J, leaving 11 bases between. Looked up from germline, CDR1 is GTSNPN and CDR2 is SVGIG (reference sequence). DNA of the CDR3: TGTGCCTGGAGAATTAAGGGAGCTAACTATGGCTACACCTTC. Protein sequence: CAWRIKGANYGYTF.

As DNA, the CDR3 is TGTGCCAGCAACTCCTTCGGGCGGGGGCCCTACAATGAGCAGTTCTTC. The encoded protein is CASNSFGRGPYNEQFF. The chain joins TRBV7-9 to TRBJ2-1; a weak D match, TRBD2 (7 bases). Germline loops: CDR1 SEHNR, CDR2 FQNEAQ (reference sequence). The CDR3 contains 16 residues. Trimming took off 7 bases at V and 2 bases at J, with 18 bases between the two ends. The full variable domain, in which reference TRBV7-9 and TRBJ2-1 provide the parts outside the CDR3, is DTGVSQNPRHKITKRGQNVTFRCDPISEHNRLYWYRQTLGQGPEFLTYFQNEAQLEKSRLLSDRFSAERPKGSFSTLEIQRTEQGDSAMYLCASNSFGRGPYNEQFFGPGTRLTVL.

The rearrangement uses TRBV19 and TRBJ1-1; tentative D call: TRBD1 (5 bases). The CDR3 extends over 12 amino acids. Trimming pared 5 bases from V and 6 bases from J, leaving 10 bases between. Germline V CDR1 and CDR2: LNHDA, SQIVND (reference sequence). CDR3 loop: CASSQSGSEAFF. DNA for the CDR3: TGTGCCAGTAGTCAGTCAGGGTCTGAAGCTTTCTTT.

This chain links TRBV10-3 with TRBJ2-7; tentative D call: TRBD1 (6 bases). Trimming stripped 10 bases from V and 5 bases from J, with 21 bases between. This CDR3 contains 14 residues. Germline assignment: CDR1 ENHRY and CDR2 SYGVKD. The CDR3 is CATVDGRGSDEQYF. Written as DNA, the CDR3 is TGTGCCACTGTCGACGGAAGGGGGAGCGACGAGCAGTACTTC.

This clone was observed a handful of times. The rearrangement links TRBV28 to TRBJ1-5; D may be TRBD1 (6 bases). The germline V gene has CDR1 MDHEN and CDR2 SYDVKM. There are 13 residues in the CDR3. The germline V and J ends were trimmed by 5 bases and 10 bases, with 15 bases remaining between them. CDR3 DNA: TGTGCCAGCAGTCCCAACAGGGTTTCCCCCCAGCATTTT. Translation: CASSPNRVSPQHF.

A single count supports this clone. This rearrangement joins TRBV7-9 to TRBJ1-2; 7 positions agree with TRBD1. Germline loops: CDR1 SEHNR, CDR2 FQNEAQ (reference sequence). The CDR3 is made up of 12 amino acids. The V gene end was trimmed by 5 bases and the J gene end by 7 bases; junction bases not matched to a gene: 4. This CDR3 reads CASSPGGGGYTF. DNA of the CDR3: TGTGCCAGCAGCCCAGGGGGAGGTGGCTACACCTTC.

The chain has TRBV12-1 and TRBJ1-2; the DNA was not compared with TRBD1, the D call given in the table. TRBV12-1 is shown as a pseudogene. This CDR3 has 11 residues. CDR3 amino acids: CATFKGQGHTF. CDR3 nucleotide sequence: TGTGCCACCTTTAAGGGGCAGGGCCACACCTTC.

The chain couples TRBV5-6 to TRBJ2-1; D gene uncertain. CDR3 length: 12 amino acids. Between the trimmed V and J ends, which lost 0 bases and 11 bases, there was a span of 9 bases. Germline CDR1 is SGHDT and CDR2 is YYEEEE. The CDR3 sequence is CASSLGPDKQFF. DNA for the CDR3: TGTGCCAGCAGCTTGGGGCCCGACAAGCAGTTCTTC. Looking up the rest from reference TRBV5-6 and TRBJ2-1 gives the full variable domain: DAGVTQSPTHLIKTRGQQVTLRCSPKSGHDTVSWYQQALGQGPQFIFQYYEEEERQRGNFPDRFSGHQFPNYSSELNVNALLLGDSALYLCASSLGPDKQFFGPGTRLTVL.

The chain has TRBV27 and TRBJ2-2; 10 nucleotides align to TRBD2. The V gene end was trimmed by 9 bases and the J gene end by 6 bases; junction bases not matched to a gene: 7. From germline, CDR1 is MNHEY and CDR2 SMNVEV (reference sequence). CDR3 length equals 14 residues. The CDR3 bases are TGTGCCAGTAGACCGGGACTAGCGTCCGGGGAGCTGTTTTTT. Its protein product is CASRPGLASGELFF.

CDR3 in DNA: TGTGCCAGCAGCTCGGACTACAACAATGAGCAGTTCTTC. Protein product: CASSSDYNNEQFF. The chain joins TRBV7-6 to TRBJ2-1; D perhaps matches TRBD2 (6 bases). Germline V gene data show CDR1 as SGHVS and CDR2 as FNYEAQ. The CDR3 spans 13 residues. Deletions cut 4 bases from V and 5 bases from J, with 9 bases between.

The chain joins TRBV19 to TRBJ2-3; TRBD1 matches at 8 bases. The CDR3 loop spans 15 amino acids. Germline V CDR1 and CDR2: LNHDA, SQIVND (reference sequence). J gave up 4 bases and V 1 base, and 4 bases lay outside the gene matches. Here the CDR3 DNA reads TGTGCCAGTAGTATAGCTGGGACAGGCCCAGATACGCAGTATTTT. Amino acids: CASSIAGTGPDTQYF. Using reference TRBV19 and TRBJ2-3 for the parts outside the CDR3, the full variable domain is DGGITQSPKYLFRKEGQNVTLSCEQNLNHDAMYWYRQDPGQGLRLIYYSQIVNDFQKGDIAEGYSVSREKKESFPLTVTSAQKNPTAFYLCASSIAGTGPDTQYFGPGTRLTVL.

This clone has just a few counts. The V gene is TRBV10-3, the J gene TRBJ1-5; D perhaps matches TRBD1 (6 bases). CDR3 length: 12 residues. Trimming stripped 4 bases from V and 7 bases from J, with 8 bases between. CDR1 and CDR2 from the germline V gene are ENHRY and SYGVKD. CDR3 in DNA: TGTGCCATCAGTGCGACAGGCCAGCCCCAGCATTTT. Protein: CAISATGQPQHF.

The chain couples TRBV7-6 to TRBJ2-1; 7 bases line up with TRBD2. Trimming took 7 bases from V and 6 from J; bases not matched to a gene: 12. This CDR3 spans 15 amino acids. Germline loops: CDR1 SGHVS, CDR2 FNYEAQ. In nucleotides, the CDR3 is TGTGCCAGCACTCTAAGGGAGGGAAGGTCCAATGAGCAGTTCTTC. Translating gives CASTLREGRSNEQFF.

This chain connects TRBV2 to TRBJ2-3; 16 bases are a match to TRBD2. J was trimmed by 3 bases and V by 10 bases; bases with no gene match: 1. Germline CDR1 SNHLY, CDR2 FYNNEI. This CDR3 region has 14 residues. The CDR3 DNA reads as TGTGCCACGGGACTAGCGGGAGGGACAGATACGCAGTATTTT. Translated: CATGLAGGTDTQYF.

The chain carries TRBV4-3 and TRBJ2-1; 10 bases line up with TRBD1. Trimming took 4 bases from V and 4 from J; bases not matched to a gene: 1. The germline gives CDR1 LGHNA, CDR2 YSLEER. CDR3 length equals 14 residues. CDR3 loop: CASSRDRGYNEQFF. CDR3 DNA sequence: TGCGCCAGCAGCCGGGACAGGGGATACAATGAGCAGTTCTTC.

This chain joins TRBV5-4 and TRBJ2-1, with TRBD2 matching over 7 bases. Germline lookup yields CDR1 SGHNT and CDR2 YYREEE (reference sequence). The CDR3 length is 14 residues. V lost 2 bases to trimming and J lost 3 bases; unmatched junction nucleotides: 2. DNA for the CDR3: TGTGCCAGCAGCTTAGCGGGAATCTACAATGAGCAGTTCTTC. It yields the protein CASSLAGIYNEQFF.

The gene calls are TRBV28 and TRBJ1-1, with D uncertain. Germline CDR1 reads MDHEN; CDR2 reads SYDVKM. Trimming removed 2 bases from V and 9 bases from J, with 10 bases in between. This CDR3 region has 12 residues. The CDR3 loop reads CASSLARIKAFF. The CDR3 nucleotides are TGTGCCAGCAGTTTAGCGCGGATTAAAGCTTTCTTT. The entire variable domain, with the rest obtained from reference TRBV28 and TRBJ1-1, is as follows: DVKVTQSSRYLVKRTGEKVFLECVQDMDHENMFWYRQDPGLGLRLIYFSYDVKMKEKGDIPEGYSVSREKKERFSLILESASTNQTSMYLCASSLARIKAFFGQGTRLTVV.

The rearrangement links TRBV5-4 to TRBJ1-2; tentative D call: TRBD1 (6 bases). CDR3 length equals 12 residues. Germline lookup yields CDR1 SGHNT and CDR2 YYREEE (reference sequence). Trimming removed 4 bases from V and 8 bases from J, with 12 bases in between. The CDR3 sequence is CASSGTGFGYTF. The CDR3 bases are TGTGCCAGCAGCGGAACAGGGTTCGGCTACACCTTC.

The chain employs TRBV4-1 and TRBJ2-5, with a possible D match to TRBD2 (6 bases). V lost 4 bases and J 2 bases, leaving 17 bases between the germline ends. Germline V gives CDR1 MGHRA, CDR2 YSYEKL. The CDR3 totals 16 residues. The CDR3 nucleotides are TGCGCCAGCAGCCCCCCTACGGAGGGAATTCAAGAGACCCAGTACTTC. Translation: CASSPPTEGIQETQYF.

The chain has TRBV7-6 and TRBJ1-3; D is undetermined. Trimming pared 11 bases from V and 0 bases from J, leaving 11 bases between. This CDR3 is 13 amino acids long. Germline-derived CDR1 and CDR2 are SGHVS and FNYEAQ. The CDR3 nucleotides read TGTGCCTCCCCCTTTCTCTCTGGAAACACCATATATTTT. This gives the protein CASPFLSGNTIYF.

A few counts support this clone. The chain carries TRBV1 and TRBJ2-4; the table's TRBD2 call for D was not verified on the DNA. TRBV1 is recorded as a pseudogene. The CDR3 runs 19 residues. The CDR3 protein is CTSSRFSPTYRIAENIQYF. The CDR3 DNA reads TGCACCAGCAGCCGGTTTTCCCCAACCTACCGTATAGCGGAAAACATTCAGTACTTC.